The sample holds a few counts of the clone carrying this T cell receptor (beta chain). As yet, its antigen is unknown. The data originate from a study of CD8+CD57+ T cells in acquired aplastic anemia. The study, taken as a whole, reports: No significant difference in CD8+ Simpson's diversity was found between patients and controls.

CDR1 and CDR2 from the germline V gene are SEHNR and FQNEAQ (reference sequence). V lost 10 bases, J lost 0 bases, and 13 bases lay in between. This CDR3 contains 13 residues. The TCR beta profiling, which covered VDJ combination and CDR3 sequence, was carried out using genomic DNA as the template. TCRdb processed the reads anew with MiXCR; each CDR3 protein has one entry. The sample has over 150,000 distinct CDR3 sequences; about 50% are singletons. Patients picked for sequencing had shown CD8+CD57+ cell expansion detected by flow cytometry. Severe acquired aplastic anemia affected all patients. At blood sampling, none of the patients had yet received therapy.

The source material was sorted CD4+, CD8+, or CD8+CD57+ T cells (not recorded which) from PBMCs. The chain recombines TRBV7-9 with TRBJ2-7; the D gene is possibly TRBD2 (6 bases). The TCR comes from a human donor with aplastic anemia. As DNA, the CDR3 is TGTGCCACCCGAGCGGGTTCCTCCTACGAGCAGTACTTC. It is translated as CATRAGSSYEQYF.